These 20 T cell receptor beta chains came from one sample sequenced in a study of CXCR3-negative and CXCR3-positive naive CD8 T cells. The study's findings and limits: CXCR3-positive naive cells had TRB CDR3s that were more hydrophobic than CXCR3-negative naive cells had.

These TCRs are of unknown antigen specificity. All TRB cDNA libraries came from 5' RACE performed with UMI labels. TCRdb reprocessed the 5' RACE reads; each CDR3 protein has one entry and no DNA is given. The listing records about 98,000 distinct CDR3 sequences. Material: naive CXCR3+ CD8+ T cells from blood. This sample's subset: CD45RO-CCR7+CD27+CD95- naive CD8+ T cells expressing CXCR3 (TNR3+). All receptors come from a human donor in good health. Some clones in this sample may be carry-over from other donors' samples.

The chain has TRBV29-1 and TRBJ2-3; without DNA, the TCRdb call of TRBD1 cannot be checked. Germline V lookup: CDR1 SQVTM, CDR2 ANQGSEA. The CDR3 is made up of 15 amino acids. The CDR3 loop reads CSVVERTGHTDTQYF.

V gene TRBV6-5 combines with J gene TRBJ1-4. This CDR3 region has 14 residues. Germline V lookup: CDR1 MNHEY, CDR2 SVGAGI. The CDR3 spells CASSPEDGHEKLFF.

The chain couples TRBV5-5 to TRBJ2-1; TCRdb selects TRBD2, and the lack of DNA leaves this call unchecked. Germline CDR1 and CDR2: SGHKS and YYEKEE (reference sequence). The CDR3 runs to 16 residues. CDR3 residues: CASSLGGVTRNNEQFF.

V and J are TRBV4-3 and TRBJ2-7. The CDR3 covers 15 residues. Germline lookup yields CDR1 LGHNA and CDR2 YSLEER. CDR3 amino acids: CASSQDTLGSYEQYF.

V is TRBV28 and J is TRBJ2-3; checking the TCRdb D call of TRBD1 is not possible without DNA. The CDR3 contains 14 residues. Germline loops: CDR1 MDHEN, CDR2 SYDVKM. CDR3 protein: CASRRSGEGDTQYF.

The rearrangement joins TRBV20-1 to TRBJ2-7; with no DNA, the TCRdb D assignment of TRBD2 cannot be verified. Per germline, CDR1 DFQATT and CDR2 SNEGSKA (reference sequence). The CDR3 sequence is 13 residues long. CDR3 residues: CSGTSMGGYEQYF.

The gene calls are TRBV6-1 and TRBJ2-1; the TCRdb call, TRBD1, lacks DNA for checking. The germline CDR1 and CDR2 sequences are MNHNS and SASEGT. This CDR3 spans 16 amino acids. The CDR3 spells CASSEGTGGSYNEQFF.

The V and J genes are TRBV14 and TRBJ2-7; TCRdb gives TRBD1 as the D gene, but with no DNA this cannot be confirmed. This CDR3 has 15 residues. Germline values: CDR1 SGHDN, CDR2 FVKESK. The CDR3 is CASSQGWDSSYEQYF.

This chain joins TRBV19 and TRBJ2-1. The CDR3 loop spans 15 amino acids. Germline CDR1 and CDR2: LNHDA and SQIVND (reference sequence). The CDR3 region is CASSIVGSTYNEQFF.

The chain combines TRBV29-1 with TRBJ2-3; without DNA, the TCRdb call of TRBD2 cannot be checked. Germline CDR1 is SQVTM and CDR2 is ANQGSEA. This CDR3 is built from 16 residues. This CDR3 reads CSVDAAWDYRTDTQYF.

The chain combines TRBV7-3 with TRBJ2-5; TCRdb outputs TRBD1, but without DNA this stays unchecked. Looked up from germline, CDR1 is SGHTA and CDR2 is FQGTGA. This CDR3 contains 14 residues. CDR3 region: CASSPPGDLGTQYF.

This chain links TRBV6-5 with TRBJ1-2; TCRdb's D gene call, TRBD1, goes unchecked for lack of DNA. The CDR3 contains 17 residues. The germline CDR1 and CDR2 sequences are MNHEY and SVGAGI. The CDR3 reads CASSSIEGWGGLYGYTF.

The CDR3 loop is CASSQVGIGYTF. The rearrangement uses TRBV3-1 and TRBJ1-2. The CDR3 contains 12 residues. Per the germline V gene, CDR1 is LGHDT and CDR2 is YNNKEL (reference sequence).

This chain uses TRBV20-1 with TRBJ2-3; checking the TCRdb D call of TRBD2 is not possible without DNA. The CDR3 contains 17 residues. The germline gives CDR1 DFQATT, CDR2 SNEGSKA (reference sequence). The CDR3 loop reads CSAPRLGGGDGTDTQYF.

The chain couples TRBV7-9 to TRBJ2-5; TCRdb proposes TRBD1, but this gene call is untestable without DNA. The CDR3 consists of 15 residues. Germline V gene data show CDR1 as SEHNR and CDR2 as FQNEAQ (reference sequence). CDR3 sequence: CASSYLVGVLETQYF.

The chain recombines TRBV7-9 with TRBJ2-3; TCRdb returns TRBD1, unconfirmable since there is no DNA. The CDR3 is 15 residues long. The V gene's germline CDR1 is SEHNR and CDR2 FQNEAQ (reference sequence). The CDR3: CASSHLGTSGDTQYF.

CDR3: CASSFSGGAGDTQYF. This sequence joins TRBV28 and TRBJ2-3; lacking DNA, the TRBD2 call made by TCRdb goes unchecked. The CDR3 contains 15 residues. Per the germline V gene, CDR1 is MDHEN and CDR2 is SYDVKM.

The gene calls are TRBV6-2 or TRBV6-3 and TRBJ2-2. This CDR3 contains 13 residues. From germline, CDR1 is MNHEY and CDR2 SVGEGT. The CDR3 sequence: CASSPSGTGELFF.

The V gene is TRBV2, the J gene TRBJ2-1; TCRdb picks TRBD1, but there is no DNA to check that call. Germline-derived CDR1 and CDR2 are SNHLY and FYNNEI. The CDR3 has 14 residues. CDR3 sequence: CASEIKGYSDEQFF.

The chain combines TRBV6-5 with TRBJ1-5. Germline CDR1 and CDR2: MNHEY and SVGAGI. CDR3 size: 13 residues. This CDR3 is CASSSSSWQPQHF.